This TCR beta chain appears in the sequencing data of a study of cytomegalovirus exposure and HLA in healthy donors. Study in general: Earlier results showed 117 million unique TCR beta sequences derived from some 180 million T cells.

The PCR used 60 Vbeta and 13 Jbeta primers. Original data processing: Unique TCR beta chains totaled roughly 80 million in a later count, with around 11 million of them shared. Here immunoSEQ multiplex PCR was the method, and the copy in TCRdb shows in-frame clones only, minus some. D and trimming come from the DNA, and the V and J calls and clone size come from that table. This sample has around 70,000 clones, with around 73% found just once. Germline loops: CDR1 MNHNS, CDR2 SASEGT. V lost 3 bases to trimming and J lost 1 base, with 13 bases between them. This CDR3 has 15 residues. Overall study findings and caveats: Beyond CMV serostatus, there was no information to go on about immune exposure.

On this clone: What it binds is not known.

Sample: PBMCs. The receptor was isolated from a woman in her thirties or forties in good health and CMV-seropositive. The chain is built from TRBV6-1 and TRBJ2-7; weak D call: TRBD1 (7 bases). The CDR3 coding sequence is TGTGCCAGCAGTGAGTACAGGGGAGGATCCTACGAGCAGTACTTC. Translated: CASSEYRGGSYEQYF.